This T cell receptor (beta chain) came from a study of regulatory T cells in long-lasting Graves disease. Arm-PCR of CDR3 regions with iRepertoire HTBI primers generated TCR beta libraries. TCRdb re-called the multiplex PCR reads with MiXCR, one entry per CDR3 protein. The table has 350,000 to 500,000 distinct CDR3 sequences, 12% to 15% seen once. CDR1 and CDR2 (germline): KGHSH, LQKENI. The CDR3 sequence is 15 residues long. The V gene lost 0 bases and the J gene lost 3 bases, with 11 bases spanning the gap. Time point described: newly diagnosed GD, antithyroid drugs for less than 3 months. The TCR library was made from RNA that had been extracted from PBMCs in TRIzol. These data also formed part of another study, on T cells in Graves' hyperthyroidism and ophthalmopathy. This second report adds: Exclusion of patients followed from uncontrolled infection, other autoimmune disease, pregnancy or lactation.

This chain joins TRBV18 and TRBJ1-2, with a weak D call TRBD1 (5 bases). The material was peripheral blood mononuclear cells (PBMCs), obtained at new diagnosis, from a patient treated with antithyroid drugs. The TCR sequence derives from a woman aged 45 to 65 with Graves disease. Here the CDR3 reads CASSPPSGRDYGYTF. In DNA, the CDR3 is TGTGCCAGCTCACCACCATCAGGGCGAGACTATGGCTACACCTTC.